This T cell receptor beta chain was sequenced for a study of shared clonotypes between healthy human individuals. Repertoires were generated with immunoSEQ multiplex PCR, while TCRdb's copy carries only in-frame clones and drops some. Of hundreds of thousands of clones detected, about 74% appear once; the ten largest clones hold 10%. Donors were healthy HIV-negative adults without recent acute infections or vaccinations. Germline-derived CDR1 and CDR2 are SQVTM and ANQGSEA. The CDR3 contains 17 residues. Losses at the gene ends were 4 bases for V and 4 bases for J; bases not matched to a gene: 16. This sequence joins TRBV29-1 and TRBJ1-5, with 7 bases that match TRBD1. The sample consisted of memory CD4+ T cells sorted from blood. Subset denoted: CD45RA-negative fraction. The clonotype originates from a man between 25 and 39 years old in good health. The CDR3, as DNA: TGCAGCGTTGCTGACAGGGCGGGATCGAGGTTAAATCAGCCCCAGCATTTT. The encoded protein is CSVADRAGSRLNQPQHF.